The next 19 T cell receptor beta chains were all read from a single sample in a study of shared clonotypes between healthy human individuals. Here immunoSEQ multiplex PCR was the method, and the copy in TCRdb shows in-frame clones only, minus some. The table has about 680,000 clones, around four fifths seen once; the top ten hold more than 1.5%. Sequencing used memory CD4+ T cells sorted from blood. Noted subset: CD45RA-negative fraction. Every receptor here comes from a woman aged 30 to 39 in good health.

J is TRBJ2-3 and V is TRBV5-1, with D unclear. This CDR3 is built from 15 residues. V lost 0 bases to trimming and J lost 0 bases, with 8 bases between them. Germline V CDR1 and CDR2: SGHRS, YFSETQ. The CDR3 DNA sequence: TGCGCCAGCAGCTTGGCTGACACTAGCACAGATACGCAGTATTTT. Translating gives CASSLADTSTDTQYF. The entire variable domain, with the rest obtained from reference TRBV5-1 and TRBJ2-3, is as follows: KAGVTQTPRYLIKTRGQQVTLSCSPISGHRSVSWYQQTPGQGLQFLFEYFSETQRNKGNFPGRFSGRQFSNSRSEMNVSTLELGDSALYLCASSLADTSTDTQYFGPGTRLTVL.

About this clone: At the DNA level, this CDR3 is encoded by other sequences in the same sample as well. The chain combines TRBV2 with TRBJ1-5; a possible D gene is TRBD1 (6 bases). The germline V gene encodes CDR1 SNHLY and CDR2 FYNNEI. The CDR3 loop spans 14 amino acids. V lost 4 bases and J lost 2, with 9 bases in between. CDR3 DNA sequence: TGTGCCAGCAGTGTCCGACAGGGCAATCAGCCCCAGCATTTT. The encoded protein is CASSVRQGNQPQHF. Looking up the rest from reference TRBV2 and TRBJ1-5 gives the full variable domain: EPEVTQTPSHQVTQMGQEVILRCVPISNHLYFYWYRQILGQKVEFLVSFYNNEISEKSEIFDDQFSVERPDGSNFTLKIRSTKLEDSAMYFCASSVRQGNQPQHFGDGTRLSIL.

The chain couples TRBV9 to TRBJ2-1; maybe TRBD2 (6 bases). The ends were cut back, 6 bases at V and 6 bases at J, with 10 bases in the middle. Germline V CDR1 and CDR2: SGDLS, YYNGEE. The CDR3 is 12 amino acids. The CDR3 loop reads CASTRGVNEQFF. The CDR3 DNA sequence: TGTGCCAGCACGCGGGGAGTCAATGAGCAGTTCTTC.

In the case of this clone: A much larger clonotype is one base distant, so this may be a read error. The same CDR3 is also encoded by other DNA sequences in this sample. Written as DNA, the CDR3 is TGCGCCAGCAGCTTGTCCAGCGGCAGCTACAATGAGCAGTTCTTC. Its protein product is CASSLSSGSYNEQFF. This sequence joins TRBV5-1 and TRBJ2-1; D is perhaps TRBD2 (5 bases). V was trimmed by 1 base and J by 3 bases, leaving 11 bases between them. Germline V gene lookup returns CDR1 SGHRS and CDR2 YFSETQ. The CDR3 runs 15 residues.

This clone has a handful of counts. This sequence joins TRBV10-1 and TRBJ1-1; D may be TRBD1 (5 bases). This CDR3 comprises 15 residues. With 0 bases removed from V and 1 base from J, the gap between germline ends came to 9 bases. Germline CDR1 reads WNHNN; CDR2 reads SYGVQD (reference sequence). The CDR3: CASSESSGWNTEAFF. DNA for the CDR3: TGCGCCAGCAGTGAGTCGTCAGGGTGGAACACTGAAGCTTTCTTT.

V is TRBV15 and J is TRBJ2-6; D possibly matches TRBD1 or TRBD2 (5 bases each). Trimming took off 0 bases at V and 4 bases at J, with 10 bases between the two ends. Germline values: CDR1 LNHNV, CDR2 YYDKDF (reference sequence). The CDR3 length is 16 residues. The CDR3 loop is CATSRDGGTGANVLTF. The CDR3 coding sequence is TGTGCCACCAGCAGAGATGGGGGAACCGGGGCCAACGTCCTGACTTTC.

This chain joins TRBV2 and TRBJ2-3; 10 nucleotides align to TRBD1. The CDR3 spans 17 residues. The V segment lost 0 bases and the J segment 7 bases; nucleotides outside the gene matches: 10. CDR1 is SNHLY, CDR2 FYNNEI, per germline. The CDR3 DNA sequence: TGTGCCAGCAGTGAAGCGGGGACAGGGGCGATTCAGAATACGCAGTATTTT. Its translation: CASSEAGTGAIQNTQYF.

In its sample, this clone was seen a few times. The chain carries TRBV4-1 and TRBJ2-7; TRBD2 agrees at 7 bases. V dropped 2 bases and J dropped 2; count of bases not matched to a gene: 9. Germline V gene sequence: CDR1 MGHRA, CDR2 YSYEKL. The CDR3 spans 16 residues. The CDR3 is CASSQSREVGAYEQYF. CDR3 in DNA: TGCGCCAGCAGCCAATCCCGGGAGGTGGGGGCCTACGAGCAGTACTTC.

The gene calls are TRBV9 and TRBJ2-3, with 14 bases matching TRBD2. This CDR3 is built from 16 residues. The germline V gene has CDR1 SGDLS and CDR2 YYNGEE. V gave up 4 bases and J gave up 4 bases; unmatched junction bases: 5. CDR3 sequence: CASSPRLAGGSDTQYF. The CDR3 DNA reads TGTGCCAGCAGCCCGCGACTAGCGGGAGGGTCAGATACGCAGTATTTT.

The CDR3 sequence is CASRSGTGGRYEQFF. CDR3 nucleotide sequence: TGTGCCAGCCGCTCCGGGACAGGGGGGAGGTATGAGCAGTTCTTC. V gene TRBV28 combines with J gene TRBJ2-1; the match to TRBD1 covers 11 bases. This CDR3 comprises 15 residues. The J segment lost 8 bases and the V segment lost 8 bases, leaving 11 bases of the junction unmatched. Germline V gene data show CDR1 as MDHEN and CDR2 as SYDVKM.

The rearrangement joins TRBV4-1 to TRBJ2-5; 8 bases are shared with TRBD2. CDR3 length equals 13 residues. Unmatched junction bases numbered 5, after V lost 7 bases and J lost 4 bases. The germline V gene has CDR1 MGHRA and CDR2 YSYEKL. The CDR3 DNA follows: TGCGCCAGCACCACTCTAGCGGGAGAGACCCAGTACTTC. It translates to CASTTLAGETQYF.

The rearrangement uses TRBV18 and TRBJ2-1; 8 bases align to TRBD2. The CDR3 is 16 residues long. J was trimmed by 3 bases and V by 7 bases; bases with no gene match: 11. Germline CDR1 KGHSH, CDR2 LQKENI. CDR3 sequence: CASFPEAGAFYNEQFF. DNA for the CDR3: TGTGCCAGCTTTCCAGAAGCGGGAGCATTCTACAATGAGCAGTTCTTC.

The V and J genes are TRBV5-1 and TRBJ2-1; TRBD2 matches at 11 bases. The CDR3 is made up of 16 amino acids. V shed 5 bases, J shed 7 bases, and the junction held 11 bases outside the gene matches. Germline V CDR1 and CDR2: SGHRS, YFSETQ. Here the CDR3 reads CASRPPVAGGPNEQFF. The CDR3 nucleotides are TGCGCCAGCAGGCCCCCGGTAGCGGGAGGGCCGAATGAGCAGTTCTTC.

The chain employs TRBV19 and TRBJ1-5; D is undetermined. Germline CDR1 reads LNHDA; CDR2 reads SQIVND (reference sequence). The CDR3 sequence is 15 residues long. Trimming removed 3 bases from V and 1 base from J, with 10 bases in between. The DNA of the CDR3 is TGTGCCAGTAGTATCACCCAAACCAGCAATCAGCCCCAGCATTTT. Translation gives CASSITQTSNQPQHF.

The CDR3 reads CASSRFSRTGSYEQYF. In nucleotides, the CDR3 is TGTGCCAGCAGCCGGTTCTCTCGGACAGGGAGTTACGAGCAGTACTTC. J is TRBJ2-7 and V is TRBV14; 8 bases line up with TRBD1. This CDR3 is built from 16 residues. Per the germline V gene, CDR1 is SGHDN and CDR2 is FVKESK. V lost 4 bases and J lost 4; bases outside the gene matches: 12.

The chain employs TRBV7-9 and TRBJ2-3; D remains unclear. V lost 2 bases and J lost 9, with 12 bases in between. The CDR3 length is 13 residues. Per germline, CDR1 SEHNR and CDR2 FQNEAQ (reference sequence). The CDR3 DNA reads as TGTGCCAGCAGCTTATCGTCCATCGGGACGCAGTATTTT. As protein: CASSLSSIGTQYF. The variable domain in full, completed from reference TRBV7-9 and TRBJ2-3, reads DTGVSQNPRHKITKRGQNVTFRCDPISEHNRLYWYRQTLGQGPEFLTYFQNEAQLEKSRLLSDRFSAERPKGSFSTLEIQRTEQGDSAMYLCASSLSSIGTQYFGPGTRLTVL.

This chain uses TRBV19 with TRBJ2-2; D possibly corresponds to TRBD2 (7 bases). CDR3 size: 21 residues. The germline V gene encodes CDR1 LNHDA and CDR2 SQIVND (reference sequence). V was pared by 7 bases and J by 0 bases, with 30 bases between. The CDR3 nucleotides read TGTGCCAGTAAGGGACCCACGGAGGGGGGGATGCGGACACCGAACACCGGGGAGCTGTTTTTT. The encoded protein is CASKGPTEGGMRTPNTGELFF.

The chain is built from TRBV5-6 and TRBJ2-1; the match to TRBD2 covers 8 bases. CDR1 and CDR2 (germline): SGHDT, YYEEEE. This CDR3 has 15 amino acids. V was pared by 3 bases and J by 7 bases, with 9 bases of the junction left unmatched. The CDR3 DNA sequence: TGTGCCAGCAGCTACGGCGGGAGGAATCTGAATGAGCAGTTCTTC. It encodes CASSYGGRNLNEQFF.

The chain carries TRBV4-2 and TRBJ1-1, with 7 bases fitting TRBD1. The germline V gene has CDR1 LGHNA and CDR2 YNFKEQ. V shed 1 base and J 2 bases; nucleotides not matched to a gene: 7. CDR3 length: 16 amino acids. CDR3 amino acids: CASSQAPGQFNTEAFF. The CDR3 bases are TGTGCCAGCAGCCAAGCCCCGGGACAGTTTAACACTGAAGCTTTCTTT.